This TCR beta chain comes out of a study of blood T cell repertoires in COVID-19. CDR3 length: 14 residues. J lost 5 bases, V lost 1 base, and 0 bases had no gene match. CDR1 and CDR2 (germline): SNHLY, FYNNEI. Data came from immunoSEQ multiplex PCR; TCRdb stores just in-frame clones and leaves some out. The repertoire includes roughly 150,000 clones, roughly 84% of them detected once, and about 6.9% sits in the top ten. Sample: peripheral blood. The chain couples TRBV2 to TRBJ1-4; 8 nucleotides align to TRBD1. The TCR comes from a man older than 75 with COVID-19, enrolled during active disease. CDR3 coding DNA: TGTGCCAGCAGTGAAGGGACAGGGAATGAAAAACTGTTTTTT. Its translation: CASSEGTGNEKLFF.